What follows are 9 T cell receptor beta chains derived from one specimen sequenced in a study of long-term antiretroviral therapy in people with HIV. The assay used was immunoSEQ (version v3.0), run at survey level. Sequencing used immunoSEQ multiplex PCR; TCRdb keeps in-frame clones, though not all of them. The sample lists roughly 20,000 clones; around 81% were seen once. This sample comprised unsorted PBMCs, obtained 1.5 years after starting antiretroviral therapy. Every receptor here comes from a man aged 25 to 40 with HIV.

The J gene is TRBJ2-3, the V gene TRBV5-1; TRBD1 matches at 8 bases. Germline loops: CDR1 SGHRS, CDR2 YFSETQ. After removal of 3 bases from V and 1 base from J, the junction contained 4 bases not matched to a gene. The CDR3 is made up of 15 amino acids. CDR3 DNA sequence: TGCGCCAGCAGCTCACAGGGGGAGGGCACAGATACGCAGTATTTT. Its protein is CASSSQGEGTDTQYF. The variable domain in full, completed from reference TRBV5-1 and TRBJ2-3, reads KAGVTQTPRYLIKTRGQQVTLSCSPISGHRSVSWYQQTPGQGLQFLFEYFSETQRNKGNFPGRFSGRQFSNSRSEMNVSTLELGDSALYLCASSSQGEGTDTQYFGPGTRLTVL.

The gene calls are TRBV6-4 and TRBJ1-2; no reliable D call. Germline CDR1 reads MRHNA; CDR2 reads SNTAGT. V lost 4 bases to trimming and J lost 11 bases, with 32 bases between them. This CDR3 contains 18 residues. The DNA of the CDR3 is TGTGCCAGCAGTGTGGGCGGATCCTCAAATTGGGTTGGGGTTCGGTACACCTTC. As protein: CASSVGGSSNWVGVRYTF.

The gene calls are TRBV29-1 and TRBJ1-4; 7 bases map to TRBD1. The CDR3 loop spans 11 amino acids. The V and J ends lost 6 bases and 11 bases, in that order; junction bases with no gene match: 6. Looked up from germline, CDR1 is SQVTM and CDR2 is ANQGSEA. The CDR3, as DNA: TGCAGCGTGCTACAGGGGTGGAAACTGTTTTTT. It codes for CSVLQGWKLFF.

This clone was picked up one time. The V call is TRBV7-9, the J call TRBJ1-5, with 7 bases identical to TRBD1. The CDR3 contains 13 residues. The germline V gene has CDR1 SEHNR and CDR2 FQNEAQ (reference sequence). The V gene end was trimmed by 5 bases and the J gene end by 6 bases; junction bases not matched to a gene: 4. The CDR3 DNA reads TGTGCCAGCAGCGGCCAGGGGGGTCAGCCCCAGCATTTT. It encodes CASSGQGGQPQHF.

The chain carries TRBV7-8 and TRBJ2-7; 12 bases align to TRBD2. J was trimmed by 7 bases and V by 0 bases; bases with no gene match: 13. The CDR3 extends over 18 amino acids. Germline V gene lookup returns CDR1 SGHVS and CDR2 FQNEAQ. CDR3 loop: CASSLAHRLAGAPGEQYF. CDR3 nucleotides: TGTGCCAGCAGCTTAGCCCATCGACTAGCGGGAGCCCCGGGAGAGCAGTACTTC.

The chain's CDR3 is CASSSGTSGVNEQFF. For the CDR3, the DNA is TGTGCCAGCAGCTCCGGGACTAGCGGGGTCAATGAGCAGTTCTTC. V usage is TRBV5-4 and J usage is TRBJ2-1; 13 nucleotides match TRBD2. V shed 3 bases, J shed 6 bases, and the junction held 3 bases outside the gene matches. The CDR3 runs to 15 residues. Per the germline V gene, CDR1 is SGHNT and CDR2 is YYREEE (reference sequence).

The CDR3 region has the DNA TGTGCCTGGAATAGGTACGGGCCGAACACTGAAGCTTTCTTT. It encodes CAWNRYGPNTEAFF. The chain combines TRBV30 with TRBJ1-1; D uncertain. The CDR3 is made up of 14 amino acids. Trimming shortened V by 4 bases and J by 1 base, and 13 bases separated the two germline ends. Germline values: CDR1 GTSNPN, CDR2 SVGIG (reference sequence).

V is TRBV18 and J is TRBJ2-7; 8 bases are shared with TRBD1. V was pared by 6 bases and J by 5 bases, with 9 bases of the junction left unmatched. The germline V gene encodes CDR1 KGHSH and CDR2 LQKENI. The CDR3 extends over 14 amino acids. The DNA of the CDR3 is TGTGCCAGCTCGAGGACAGGGAATGTCGACGAGCAGTACTTC. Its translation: CASSRTGNVDEQYF.

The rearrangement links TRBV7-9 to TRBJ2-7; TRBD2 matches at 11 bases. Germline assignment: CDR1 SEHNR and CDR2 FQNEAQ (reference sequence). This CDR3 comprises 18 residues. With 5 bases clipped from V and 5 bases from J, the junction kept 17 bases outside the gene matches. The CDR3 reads CASSVGLAGGVVFHEQYF. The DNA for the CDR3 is TGTGCCAGCAGCGTAGGACTAGCGGGTGGAGTTGTTTTTCACGAGCAGTACTTC.